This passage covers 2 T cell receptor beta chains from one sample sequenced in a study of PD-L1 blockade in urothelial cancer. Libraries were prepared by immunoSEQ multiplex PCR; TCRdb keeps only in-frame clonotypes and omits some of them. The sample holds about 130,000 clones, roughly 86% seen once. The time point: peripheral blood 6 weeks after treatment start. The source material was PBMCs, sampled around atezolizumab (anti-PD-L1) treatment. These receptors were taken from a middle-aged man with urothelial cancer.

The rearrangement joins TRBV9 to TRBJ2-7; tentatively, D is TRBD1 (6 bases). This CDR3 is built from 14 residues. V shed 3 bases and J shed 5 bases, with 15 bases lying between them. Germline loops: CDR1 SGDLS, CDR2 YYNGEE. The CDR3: CASSALQGTNEQYF. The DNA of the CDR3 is TGTGCCAGCAGCGCGCTACAGGGAACCAACGAGCAGTACTTC. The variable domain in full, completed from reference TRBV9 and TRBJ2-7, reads DSGVTQTPKHLITATGQRVTLRCSPRSGDLSVYWYQQSLDQGLQFLIQYYNGEERAKGNILERFSAQQFPDLHSELNLSSLELGDSALYFCASSALQGTNEQYFGPGTRLTVT.

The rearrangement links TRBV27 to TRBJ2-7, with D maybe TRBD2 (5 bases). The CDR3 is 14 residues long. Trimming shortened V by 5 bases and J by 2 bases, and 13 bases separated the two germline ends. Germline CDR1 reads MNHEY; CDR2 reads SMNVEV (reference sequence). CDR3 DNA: TGTGCCAGCAGTCTTTTCAGCGGAGCCTACGAGCAGTACTTC. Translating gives CASSLFSGAYEQYF.